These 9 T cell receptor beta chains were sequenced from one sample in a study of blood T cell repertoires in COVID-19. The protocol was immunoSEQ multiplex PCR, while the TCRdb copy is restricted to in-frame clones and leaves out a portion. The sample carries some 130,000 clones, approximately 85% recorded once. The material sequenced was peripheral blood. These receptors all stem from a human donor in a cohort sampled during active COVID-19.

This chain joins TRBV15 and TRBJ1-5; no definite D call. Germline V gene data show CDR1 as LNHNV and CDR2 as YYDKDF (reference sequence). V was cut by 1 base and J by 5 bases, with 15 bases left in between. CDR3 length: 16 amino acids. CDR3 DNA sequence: TGTGCCACCAGCAGAGCTAAAACGGACTTTTATCAGCCCCAGCATTTT. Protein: CATSRAKTDFYQPQHF.

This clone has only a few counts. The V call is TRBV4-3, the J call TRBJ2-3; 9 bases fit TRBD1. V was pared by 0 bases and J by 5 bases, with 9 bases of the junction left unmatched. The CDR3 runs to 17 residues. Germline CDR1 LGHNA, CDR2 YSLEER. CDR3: CASSQDFTGTGLDTQYF. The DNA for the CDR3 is TGCGCCAGCAGCCAAGACTTTACCGGGACAGGGTTAGATACGCAGTATTTT.

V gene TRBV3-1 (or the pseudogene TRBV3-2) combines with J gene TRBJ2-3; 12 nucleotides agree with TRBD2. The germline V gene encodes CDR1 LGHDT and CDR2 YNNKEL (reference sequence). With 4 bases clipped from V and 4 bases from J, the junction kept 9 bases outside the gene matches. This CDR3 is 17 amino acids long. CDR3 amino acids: CASSLSSGRAGADTQYF. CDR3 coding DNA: TGTGCCAGCAGCCTATCTAGCGGGAGGGCCGGGGCAGATACGCAGTATTTT.

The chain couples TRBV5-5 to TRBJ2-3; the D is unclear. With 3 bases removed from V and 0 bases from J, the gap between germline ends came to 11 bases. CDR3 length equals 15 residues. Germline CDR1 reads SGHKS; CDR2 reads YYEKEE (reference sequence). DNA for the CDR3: TGTGCCAGCAGCTCCCCGTACCGGAGCACAGATACGCAGTATTTT. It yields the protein CASSSPYRSTDTQYF.

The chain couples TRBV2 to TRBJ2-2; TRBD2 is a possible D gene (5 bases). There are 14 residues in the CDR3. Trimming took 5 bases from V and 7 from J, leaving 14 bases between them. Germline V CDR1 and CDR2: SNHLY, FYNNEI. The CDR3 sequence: CASSRWLAGGELFF. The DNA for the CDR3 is TGTGCCAGCAGTCGATGGCTAGCCGGCGGGGAGCTGTTTTTT.

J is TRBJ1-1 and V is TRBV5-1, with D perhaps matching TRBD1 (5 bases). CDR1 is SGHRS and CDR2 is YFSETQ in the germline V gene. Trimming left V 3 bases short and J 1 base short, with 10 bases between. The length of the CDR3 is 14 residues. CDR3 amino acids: CASSYTQGNTEAFF. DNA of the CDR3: TGCGCCAGCAGCTATACCCAGGGGAACACTGAAGCTTTCTTT.

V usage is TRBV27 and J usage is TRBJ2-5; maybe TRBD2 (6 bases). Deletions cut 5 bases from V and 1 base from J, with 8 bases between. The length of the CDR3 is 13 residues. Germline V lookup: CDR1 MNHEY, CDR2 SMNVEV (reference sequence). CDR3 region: CASSPGVQETQYF. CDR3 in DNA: TGTGCCAGCAGTCCGGGAGTCCAAGAGACCCAGTACTTC.

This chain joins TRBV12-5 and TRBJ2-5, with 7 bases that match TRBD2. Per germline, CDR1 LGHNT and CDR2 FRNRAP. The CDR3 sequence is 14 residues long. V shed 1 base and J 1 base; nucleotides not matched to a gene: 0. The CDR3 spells CASGLGGGQETQYF. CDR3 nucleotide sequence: TGTGCTAGTGGTTTGGGGGGGGGCCAAGAGACCCAGTACTTC.

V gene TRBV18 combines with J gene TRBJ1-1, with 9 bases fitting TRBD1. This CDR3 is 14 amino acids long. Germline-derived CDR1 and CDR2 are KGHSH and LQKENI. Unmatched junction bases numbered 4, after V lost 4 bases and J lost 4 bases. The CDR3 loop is CASSLDRGFTEAFF. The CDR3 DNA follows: TGTGCCAGCTCACTGGACAGGGGCTTCACTGAAGCTTTCTTT.